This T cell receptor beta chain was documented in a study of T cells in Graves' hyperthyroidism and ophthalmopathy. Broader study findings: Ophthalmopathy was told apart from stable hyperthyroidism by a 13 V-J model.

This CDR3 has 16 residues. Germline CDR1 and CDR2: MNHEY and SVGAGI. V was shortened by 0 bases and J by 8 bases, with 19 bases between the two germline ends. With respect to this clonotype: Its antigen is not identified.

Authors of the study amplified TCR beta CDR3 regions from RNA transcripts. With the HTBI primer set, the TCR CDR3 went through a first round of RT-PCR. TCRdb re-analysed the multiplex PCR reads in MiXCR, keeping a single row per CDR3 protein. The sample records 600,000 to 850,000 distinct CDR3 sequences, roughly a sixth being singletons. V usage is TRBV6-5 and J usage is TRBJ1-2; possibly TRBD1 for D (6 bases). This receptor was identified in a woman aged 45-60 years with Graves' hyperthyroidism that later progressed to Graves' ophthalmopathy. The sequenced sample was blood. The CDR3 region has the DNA TGTGCCAGCAGTTACTCGATGGGGGGCGAGGCGAAAGGCTACACCTTC. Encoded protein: CASSYSMGGEAKGYTF.